The TCR beta chain described here comes from a study of control samples from healthy donors and cancer patients. Assay: immunoSEQ multiplex PCR; the TCRdb copy retains only in-frame clones and omits some. Among about 47,000 clones listed, 80% were seen once. The CDR3 extends over 13 amino acids. V was cut by 4 bases and J by 4 bases, with 10 bases left in between. Germline assignment: CDR1 MDHEN and CDR2 SYDVKM. This receptor was taken from a man in his sixties or seventies in good health. Sequences were obtained from blood. The rearrangement uses TRBV28 and TRBJ1-1; no reliable D call. CDR3 amino acids: CASSSPMSTEAFF. CDR3 DNA sequence: TGTGCCAGCAGTTCTCCAATGTCCACTGAAGCTTTCTTT.